This entry lists 23 T cell receptor beta chains sequenced from one sample in a study of CD8 T cells in ankylosing spondylitis. TCRdb itself ran the 5' RACE reads through MiXCR, one entry per CDR3 protein. The profile covers 150,000 to 200,000 distinct CDR3 sequences, with around a tenth appearing a single time and 25% to 30% taken by the ten largest. Sequencing was carried out using blood, either unsorted or a sorted T cell fraction (not recorded which). The receptors here all came from a male donor with ankylosing spondylitis or in good health (not recorded which).

In its sample, this clonotype was seen many times. The chain links TRBV15 to TRBJ2-1, with 8 bases that match TRBD2. Germline lookup yields CDR1 LNHNV and CDR2 YYDKDF (reference sequence). The CDR3 covers 18 residues. Trimming at V came to 4 bases and at J to 12 bases, leaving 23 bases not matched to a gene. CDR3 loop: CATSNRKGQRERVEGQFF. Here the CDR3 DNA reads TGTGCCACCAGCAACCGAAAAGGTCAGCGGGAGAGGGTAGAAGGGCAGTTCTTC.

V and J are TRBV7-6 and TRBJ1-5; D possibly corresponds to TRBD1 (5 bases). Germline assignment: CDR1 SGHVS and CDR2 FNYEAQ. V gave up 0 bases and J gave up 7 bases, with 13 bases separating them. This CDR3 has 15 residues. The CDR3 loop is CASSLAVGPRQPQHF. The CDR3 nucleotides are TGTGCCAGCAGCTTAGCGGTGGGGCCGAGGCAGCCCCAGCATTTT. The full variable domain, with the rest looked up from reference TRBV7-6 and TRBJ1-5, is GAGVSQSPRYKVTKRGQDVALRCDPISGHVSLYWYRQALGQGPEFLTYFNYEAQQDKSGLPNDRFSAERPEGSISTLTIQRTEQRDSAMYRCASSLAVGPRQPQHFGDGTRLSIL.

Many counts were recorded for this clonotype. J is TRBJ2-7 and V is TRBV29-1, with 7 positions matching TRBD1. Germline V gives CDR1 SQVTM, CDR2 ANQGSEA. After removal of 0 bases from V and 7 bases from J, the junction contained 9 bases not matched to a gene. The CDR3 covers 14 residues. CDR3 DNA sequence: TGCAGCGTTGAAGAGAGGGGGCTTATGAGGGAGCAGTACTTC. As protein: CSVEERGLMREQYF.

This clonotype was observed at least ten times. The chain recombines TRBV24-1 with TRBJ2-1; 13 bases agree with TRBD2. The CDR3 runs 17 residues. Germline V lookup: CDR1 KGHDR, CDR2 SFDVKD. J was trimmed by 16 bases and V by 5 bases; bases with no gene match: 19. The CDR3 bases are TGTGCCACCAGTGTTTCTGGGACTAGCGGGAATTTAGGGGGCTTCTTCTTC. This translates into CATSVSGTSGNLGGFFF.

The chain recombines TRBV20-1 with TRBJ2-3, with D perhaps matching TRBD1 (6 bases). Between the trimmed V and J ends, which lost 1 base and 0 bases, there was a span of 11 bases. This CDR3 region has 15 residues. From germline, CDR1 is DFQATT and CDR2 SNEGSKA (reference sequence). The DNA of the CDR3 is TGCAGTGCTAGAGCCCGACAGGAGAGCACAGATACGCAGTATTTT. It yields the protein CSARARQESTDTQYF.

In its sample, this clonotype was seen many times. The chain is built from TRBV20-1 and TRBJ2-5, with TRBD2 matching 13 bases. Unmatched junction bases numbered 5, after V lost 5 bases and J lost 5 bases. CDR3 length equals 14 residues. CDR1 is DFQATT, CDR2 SNEGSKA, per germline (reference sequence). The CDR3 loop is CSAPTSGRPETQYF. For the CDR3, the DNA is TGCAGTGCTCCGACTAGCGGGAGGCCTGAGACCCAGTACTTC.

CDR3 bases: TGTGCCAGCAGCTTATCCATGGATACTCTTATCCTAGCTGGAAACACCATATATTTT. Protein sequence: CASSLSMDTLILAGNTIYF. This chain links TRBV11-1 with TRBJ1-3; D is unresolved. Germline V lookup: CDR1 SGHAT, CDR2 FQDESV (reference sequence). V was trimmed by 2 bases and J by 2 bases, leaving 22 bases between them. The CDR3 has 19 residues.

This clonotype was picked up many times. J is TRBJ2-3 and V is TRBV4-1; TRBD1 matches 7 bases. Unmatched junction bases numbered 5, after V lost 0 bases and J lost 2 bases. This CDR3 has 16 amino acids. Germline V CDR1 and CDR2: MGHRA, YSYEKL. CDR3 bases: TGCGCCAGCAGCCAAGATAGGGGGCGACCCACAGATACGCAGTATTTT. This sequence encodes CASSQDRGRPTDTQYF.

The chain uses TRBV21-1 and TRBJ2-5; the table's D call of TRBD2 was not tested on the DNA. TRBV21-1 counts as a pseudogene. The CDR3 contains 15 residues. CDR3 in DNA: TGTGCCAGCAGACGGGGGGCTAGCGGCCAAGAGACCCAGTACTTC. Translation gives CASRRGASGQETQYF.

This clonotype was found many times. This rearrangement joins TRBV6-1 to TRBJ1-1; 7 bases map to TRBD1. The CDR3 covers 14 residues. The germline V gene has CDR1 MNHNS and CDR2 SASEGT. V lost 7 bases and J lost 11; bases outside the gene matches: 16. The CDR3: CASIWGGADRDAFF. CDR3 bases: TGTGCCAGCATATGGGGTGGGGCTGACAGGGACGCTTTCTTT.

This clonotype was seen ten or more times. This chain connects TRBV2 to TRBJ1-2; D perhaps matches TRBD1 (6 bases). CDR1 and CDR2 from the germline V gene are SNHLY and FYNNEI. The ends were cut back, 6 bases at V and 8 bases at J, with 10 bases in the middle. The CDR3 is 11 amino acids. CDR3 bases: TGTGCCAGCAGACAGGGTCACGGCTACACCTTC. Translated, it gives CASRQGHGYTF.

This clonotype was counted ten times or more. The rearrangement links TRBV6-1 to TRBJ2-1, with D tentatively TRBD2 (6 bases). V lost 5 bases and J 3 bases, leaving 11 bases between the germline ends. Germline V lookup: CDR1 MNHNS, CDR2 SASEGT. The CDR3 runs to 14 residues. In DNA, the CDR3 is TGTGCCAGCAGTCGTCTTAGCGGCTACAATGAGCAGTTCTTC. It encodes CASSRLSGYNEQFF.

V is TRBV11-2 and J is TRBJ2-1; no reliable D call. V dropped 4 bases and J dropped 5 bases, with 9 bases sitting between them. Germline V gene data show CDR1 as SGHAT and CDR2 as FQNNGV. The CDR3 covers 13 residues. The CDR3 reads CASSSGRNNEQFF. The CDR3 nucleotides are TGTGCCAGCAGCTCCGGACGAAACAATGAGCAGTTCTTC.

The table lists this clonotype with many counts. The rearrangement joins TRBV20-1 to TRBJ1-6; TRBD1 might be the D (5 bases). Trimming left V 3 bases short and J 8 bases short, with 17 bases between. The germline V gene encodes CDR1 DFQATT and CDR2 SNEGSKA (reference sequence). The CDR3 is 15 residues long. DNA of the CDR3: TGCAGTGCTAGTCCCGCGGGGACTGACGATTCACCCCTCCACTTT. It is translated as CSASPAGTDDSPLHF.

This clonotype was recorded at least ten times. The chain recombines TRBV6-1 with TRBJ1-4; a possible D gene is TRBD1 (6 bases). Per the germline V gene, CDR1 is MNHNS and CDR2 is SASEGT. The CDR3 spans 16 residues. Trimming removed 6 bases from V and 0 bases from J, with 14 bases in between. Written as DNA, the CDR3 is TGTGCCAGCAGGGAGGGACATCACGCAACTAATGAAAAACTGTTTTTT. Its protein is CASREGHHATNEKLFF.

V gene TRBV6-5 combines with J gene TRBJ1-4; D might be TRBD1 (5 bases). The CDR3 sequence is 14 residues long. The germline V gene has CDR1 MNHEY and CDR2 SVGAGI. Trimming removed 2 bases from V and 3 bases from J, with 7 bases in between. CDR3 sequence: CASSYRGSNEKLFF. The CDR3 region has the DNA TGTGCCAGCAGTTACCGGGGGTCTAATGAAAAACTGTTTTTT.

This clonotype has ten or more counts. The chain is built from TRBV6-6 and TRBJ2-2, with a tentative D call TRBD2 (5 bases). The V gene lost 7 bases and the J gene lost 0 bases, with 9 bases spanning the gap. Germline values: CDR1 MNHNY, CDR2 SVGAGI (reference sequence). This CDR3 comprises 14 residues. CDR3 residues: CASIEGTNTGELFF. DNA for the CDR3: TGTGCCAGCATAGAGGGTACGAACACCGGGGAGCTGTTTTTT.

This clonotype appeared many times. The chain couples TRBV7-9 to TRBJ2-1; D gene uncertain. V was shortened by 2 bases and J by 8 bases, with 7 bases between the two germline ends. Per germline, CDR1 SEHNR and CDR2 FQNEAQ (reference sequence). The CDR3 is 12 residues long. The CDR3 protein is CASSLFRDEQFF. Written as DNA, the CDR3 is TGTGCCAGCAGCTTATTTCGCGATGAGCAGTTCTTC.

This clonotype was seen at least ten times. This sequence joins TRBV12-3 or TRBV12-4 and TRBJ1-2; tentatively, D is TRBD1 (5 bases). The CDR3 extends over 14 amino acids. The V end lost 3 bases, the J end lost 2 bases, and 10 bases lay between the germline ends. This CDR3 reads CASSFGHSNYGYTF. The CDR3 DNA is TGTGCCAGCAGTTTCGGACACTCGAACTATGGCTACACCTTC.

The rearrangement uses TRBV3-1 and TRBJ1-1, with D uncertain. V dropped 7 bases and J dropped 1 base, with 13 bases sitting between them. In germline, CDR1 is LGHDT, CDR2 YNNKEL (reference sequence). The CDR3 runs 14 residues. CDR3 coding DNA: TGTGCCAGCAACGAAGGACTTCAGAACACTGAAGCTTTCTTT. Translating it yields CASNEGLQNTEAFF.

As concerns this clonotype: The junction departs from germline at one end; a sequencing error may be responsible. This sequence joins TRBV7-9 and TRBJ2-2; TRBD1 matches 12 bases. This CDR3 has 17 amino acids. Germline values: CDR1 SEHNR, CDR2 FQNEAQ (reference sequence). This CDR3 reads CASSFPGTGGLTGELLF. CDR3 bases: TGTGCCAGCAGCTTCCCCGGGACAGGGGGCTTGACCGGGGAGCTGCTTTTT.

CDR3 sequence: CASSLYGTGGSYEQYF. As DNA, the CDR3 is TGCGCCAGCAGCTTATATGGGACAGGGGGCTCCTACGAGCAGTACTTC. The V and J genes are TRBV5-1 and TRBJ2-7; 11 positions agree with TRBD1. Trimming took 2 bases from V and 0 from J; bases not matched to a gene: 4. This CDR3 region has 16 residues. Germline V gene data show CDR1 as SGHRS and CDR2 as YFSETQ.

The rearrangement links TRBV7-2 to TRBJ2-1; 8 bases agree with TRBD2. V gave up 5 bases and J gave up 0 bases; unmatched junction bases: 6. Germline CDR1 and CDR2: SGHTA and FQGNSA. This CDR3 contains 16 residues. The CDR3 DNA reads TGTGCCAGCAGCCTAGAGGGGACTAGCTCCTACAATGAGCAGTTCTTC. As protein: CASSLEGTSSYNEQFF.